The TCR beta chain described here comes from a study of T cells in Graves' hyperthyroidism and ophthalmopathy. Study-level findings and limits: Most thyroid clonotypes that were expanded above 0.001 also turned up in blood.

The CDR3 contains 13 residues. Germline values: CDR1 SNHLY, CDR2 FYNNEI. Trimming stripped 4 bases from V and 5 bases from J, with 12 bases between. Points on this clonotype: Its antigen is undetermined. A read error may explain this, as a much larger clone is one base away.

Amplification yielded TCR beta CDR3 regions, with RNA transcripts as the source. The primer set for the first-round RT-PCR of the TCR CDR3 was HTBI. MiXCR, applied by TCRdb to the multiplex PCR reads, yields one record per CDR3 protein. Of hundreds of thousands of distinct CDR3 sequences listed, nearly 45% are singletons. A patient was excluded if there was uncontrolled infection, other autoimmune disease, pregnancy or lactation. The receptor was derived from an adult man with Graves' disease, either hyperthyroidism or ophthalmopathy (not recorded which). Sequenced material: peripheral blood or thyroid tissue (not recorded which). V gene TRBV2 combines with J gene TRBJ2-7; D ambiguous. The CDR3 region is CASSGDRRNEQYF. The CDR3 region has the DNA TGTGCCAGCAGTGGTGACCGGCGGAACGAGCAGTACTTC.